Below are 29 T cell receptor beta chains sequenced from a single sample in a study of radiation and T cells in renal cell carcinoma (dated by TCRdb to 2019 to 2021). Receptor libraries were prepared by the immunoSEQ multiplex PCR assay. Entries here come from immuneACCESS through TCRdb and include only in-frame sequences with V and J called. Some clones fail to appear in such tables; in the studies checked, an unresolved V gene covers under half of the shortfall, and the cause of the remainder is unknown. In this sample the table shows approximately 120,000 clones, around 82% of which occur a single time. The ten largest clonotypes hold 5.8% of the sample. The meaning of the sample's time point label: blood 2 weeks post-SBRT. Interpreted using the paper, the treatment or condition label stands for: 15 Gy SBRT to primary tumor, nephrectomy 4 weeks later. The material sequenced was blood, taken from a patient whose treatment included radiotherapy and nephrectomy. These receptors were taken from a man aged 45 to 65 with renal cell carcinoma.

The chain uses TRBV13 and TRBJ2-7; 12 bases line up with TRBD2. CDR1 and CDR2 (germline): PRHDT, FYEKMQ (reference sequence). CDR3 length: 19 residues. V lost 4 bases and J lost 3; bases outside the gene matches: 16. The CDR3 DNA reads as TGTGCCAGCAGCTCTCCATCGGCCCCCGGGACTAGCGGGCTCTACGAGCAGTACTTC. It encodes CASSSPSAPGTSGLYEQYF. Drawing the rest from reference TRBV13 and TRBJ2-7, the complete variable domain is AAGVIQSPRHLIKEKRETATLKCYPIPRHDTVYWYQQGPGQDPQFLISFYEKMQSDKGSIPDRFSAQQFSDYHSELNMSSLELGDSALYFCASSSPSAPGTSGLYEQYFGPGTRLTVT.

The genes are TRBV4-1 and TRBJ1-3; D perhaps matches TRBD1 (6 bases). Trimming stripped 5 bases from V and 0 bases from J, with 11 bases between. This CDR3 comprises 15 residues. Germline values: CDR1 MGHRA, CDR2 YSYEKL. The CDR3 nucleotides are TGCGCCAGCAGCGATCAGGGGAACTCTGGAAACACCATATATTTT. As protein: CASSDQGNSGNTIYF.

This clone was detected once. The CDR3: CASSLGQGISGANVLTF. Here the CDR3 DNA reads TGTGCCAGCAGTTTGGGGCAGGGCATCTCTGGGGCCAACGTCCTGACTTTC. The V and J genes are TRBV27 and TRBJ2-6; D is perhaps TRBD1 (5 bases). Germline V lookup: CDR1 MNHEY, CDR2 SMNVEV (reference sequence). Trimming left V 3 bases short and J 0 bases short, with 12 bases between. The CDR3 runs 17 residues.

This chain connects TRBV9 to TRBJ2-1, with 8 positions matching TRBD1. The CDR3 is made up of 18 amino acids. CDR1 is SGDLS, CDR2 YYNGEE, per germline. The V and J ends lost 4 bases and 0 bases, in that order; junction bases with no gene match: 12. The CDR3 coding sequence is TGTGCCAGCAGCCTCACAGGGGGGCTGGAAAGCTCCTACAATGAGCAGTTCTTC. It specifies CASSLTGGLESSYNEQFF.

The rearrangement uses TRBV5-5 and TRBJ2-7; 12 bases line up with TRBD2. The CDR3 totals 18 residues. The germline V gene has CDR1 SGHKS and CDR2 YYEKEE (reference sequence). V shed 2 bases, J shed 2 bases, and the junction held 11 bases outside the gene matches. In nucleotides, the CDR3 is TGTGCCAGCAGCTTAGCTAGCGGGGGGGCCTTCGTGACCTACGAGCAGTACTTC. Protein product: CASSLASGGAFVTYEQYF.

The chain carries TRBV6-1 and TRBJ1-5; 7 nucleotides agree with TRBD1. V shed 6 bases, J shed 6 bases, and the junction held 8 bases outside the gene matches. This CDR3 spans 14 amino acids. CDR1 and CDR2 from the germline V gene are MNHNS and SASEGT. For the CDR3, the DNA is TGTGCCAGCAGAGACAGGGACGTGAGTCAGCCCCAGCATTTT. Its translation: CASRDRDVSQPQHF.

The chain is built from TRBV5-4 and TRBJ1-2; weak D call: TRBD1 (5 bases). There are 15 residues in the CDR3. Germline lookup yields CDR1 SGHNT and CDR2 YYREEE (reference sequence). The germline V and J ends were trimmed by 0 bases and 3 bases, with 12 bases remaining between them. The CDR3 sequence is CASSLGGLGDYGYTF. The CDR3, as DNA: TGTGCCAGCAGCTTGGGTGGCCTAGGGGACTATGGCTACACCTTC.

The rearrangement joins TRBV6-5 to TRBJ1-3, with unresolved D. CDR1 is MNHEY, CDR2 SVGAGI, per germline. The length of the CDR3 is 14 residues. The V and J ends lost 2 bases and 2 bases respectively, with 7 bases between them. This CDR3 is CASSYRVAGNTIYF. CDR3 coding DNA: TGTGCCAGCAGTTACAGGGTTGCTGGAAACACCATATATTTT.

V usage is TRBV7-9 and J usage is TRBJ2-1; D is possibly TRBD1 or TRBD2 (6 bases each). CDR3 size: 13 residues. CDR1 is SEHNR, CDR2 FQNEAQ, per germline (reference sequence). V was pared by 5 bases and J by 9 bases, with 14 bases between. CDR3 DNA sequence: TGTGCCAGCAGCCGGAGGGGGTTCGGTGAGCAGTTCTTC. This gives the protein CASSRRGFGEQFF.

The V and J genes are TRBV4-3 and TRBJ2-5; TRBD1 is a possible D gene (6 bases). The CDR3 length is 15 residues. The germline V gene encodes CDR1 LGHNA and CDR2 YSLEER. V dropped 3 bases and J dropped 7 bases, with 18 bases sitting between them. The CDR3 nucleotides read TGCGCCAGCAGCCAGGATACAGGGATTGGAGGGACCCAGTACTTC. The encoded protein is CASSQDTGIGGTQYF.

The chain couples TRBV6-5 to TRBJ1-6; weak D call: TRBD1 (5 bases). With 7 bases removed from V and 7 bases from J, the gap between germline ends came to 11 bases. Per germline, CDR1 MNHEY and CDR2 SVGAGI. The CDR3 sequence is 13 residues long. CDR3 residues: CASTPGMNSPLHF. CDR3 sequence (DNA): TGTGCCAGCACCCCAGGGATGAATTCACCCCTCCACTTT.

The chain recombines TRBV18 with TRBJ1-4; no reliable D call. Germline values: CDR1 KGHSH, CDR2 LQKENI. V was shortened by 0 bases and J by 5 bases, with 10 bases between the two germline ends. This CDR3 contains 15 residues. CDR3 sequence (DNA): TGTGCCAGCTCACCACCCAGGACGGGGAATGAAAAACTGTTTTTT. Amino acid sequence: CASSPPRTGNEKLFF. The full variable domain, rest sourced from reference TRBV18 and TRBJ1-4, is NAGVMQNPRHLVRRRGQEARLRCSPMKGHSHVYWYRQLPEEGLKFMVYLQKENIIDESGMPKERFSAEFPKEGPSILRIQQVVRGDSAAYFCASSPPRTGNEKLFFGSGTQLSVL.

V and J are TRBV18 and TRBJ2-2; 13 positions agree with TRBD2. V was pared by 3 bases and J by 3 bases, with 1 base of the junction left unmatched. This CDR3 spans 16 amino acids. CDR1 is KGHSH, CDR2 LQKENI, per germline. CDR3 region: CASSPGLAGHTGELFF. In nucleotides, the CDR3 is TGTGCCAGCTCACCGGGACTAGCGGGACACACCGGGGAGCTGTTTTTT. The whole variable domain, remainder taken from reference TRBV18 and TRBJ2-2, is NAGVMQNPRHLVRRRGQEARLRCSPMKGHSHVYWYRQLPEEGLKFMVYLQKENIIDESGMPKERFSAEFPKEGPSILRIQQVVRGDSAAYFCASSPGLAGHTGELFFGEGSRLTVL.

V is TRBV30 and J is TRBJ1-2, with D possibly TRBD1 on 6 matching bases. Germline V CDR1 and CDR2: GTSNPN, SVGIG (reference sequence). The ends were cut back, 0 bases at V and 8 bases at J, with 16 bases in the middle. CDR3 length equals 14 residues. CDR3 protein: CAWSVGGPSEGYTF. The CDR3 nucleotides are TGTGCCTGGAGTGTGGGGGGCCCCTCGGAAGGCTACACCTTC.

This chain connects TRBV27 to TRBJ2-6; D possibly corresponds to TRBD1 (5 bases). The germline V and J ends were trimmed by 2 bases and 0 bases, with 8 bases remaining between them. The CDR3 sequence is 16 residues long. Germline CDR1 reads MNHEY; CDR2 reads SMNVEV (reference sequence). CDR3: CASSLRGSSGANVLTF. CDR3 nucleotides: TGTGCCAGCAGTTTAAGGGGATCCTCTGGGGCCAACGTCCTGACTTTC.

This clone was seen a few times. V usage is TRBV27 and J usage is TRBJ1-3, with a weak D call TRBD1 (5 bases). Germline assignment: CDR1 MNHEY and CDR2 SMNVEV (reference sequence). Between the trimmed V and J ends, which lost 8 bases and 2 bases, there was a span of 16 bases. The CDR3 is made up of 15 amino acids. CDR3 sequence reads: CASVGPVRPGNTIYF. Here the CDR3 DNA reads TGTGCCAGCGTGGGGCCTGTCAGGCCTGGAAACACCATATATTTT.

J is TRBJ2-7 and V is TRBV5-4, with 7 bases identical to TRBD1. The V gene end was trimmed by 2 bases and the J gene end by 6 bases; junction bases not matched to a gene: 11. CDR1 SGHNT and CDR2 YYREEE come from the germline V gene (reference sequence). The CDR3 runs 15 residues. CDR3 residues: CASSFVLQGVAEQYF. The CDR3 bases are TGTGCCAGCAGCTTCGTGCTCCAGGGGGTCGCCGAGCAGTACTTC.

V and J are TRBV5-1 and TRBJ1-1; D uncertain. From germline, CDR1 is SGHRS and CDR2 YFSETQ. The CDR3 covers 13 residues. V lost 3 bases to trimming and J lost 11 bases, with 17 bases between them. CDR3: CASSSDGPARAFF. The CDR3 region has the DNA TGCGCCAGCAGCTCGGACGGACCTGCGAGGGCTTTCTTT.

The J gene is TRBJ1-1, the V gene TRBV5-1; D not certain. Per germline, CDR1 SGHRS and CDR2 YFSETQ. V lost 4 bases, J lost 0 bases, and 13 bases lay in between. The CDR3 length is 15 residues. The CDR3 DNA is TGCGCCAGCAGCCCCCGCCCAAACTTGAACACTGAAGCTTTCTTT. Its protein product is CASSPRPNLNTEAFF.

The chain's CDR3 is CASSAVMELRYGYTF. The CDR3 region has the DNA TGTGCCAGCAGCGCTGTGATGGAGCTAAGGTATGGCTACACCTTC. This chain links TRBV4-2 with TRBJ1-2; D unresolved. Germline V gene lookup returns CDR1 LGHNA and CDR2 YNFKEQ. The germline V and J ends were trimmed by 5 bases and 5 bases, with 18 bases remaining between them. This CDR3 is built from 15 residues.

The chain uses TRBV5-1 and TRBJ2-3, with 11 positions matching TRBD2. The CDR3 covers 18 residues. The V gene's germline CDR1 is SGHRS and CDR2 YFSETQ. Trimming at V came to 1 base and at J to 6 bases, leaving 13 bases not matched to a gene. The CDR3 reads CASSLTTGTSGPMDTQYF. In DNA, the CDR3 is TGCGCCAGCAGCTTGACAACCGGGACTAGCGGTCCAATGGATACGCAGTATTTT. The full variable domain, rest sourced from reference TRBV5-1 and TRBJ2-3, is KAGVTQTPRYLIKTRGQQVTLSCSPISGHRSVSWYQQTPGQGLQFLFEYFSETQRNKGNFPGRFSGRQFSNSRSEMNVSTLELGDSALYLCASSLTTGTSGPMDTQYFGPGTRLTVL.

The chain carries TRBV10-3 and TRBJ1-5; 8 bases are a match to TRBD1. Germline V lookup: CDR1 ENHRY, CDR2 SYGVKD. The trim removed 10 bases at V and 3 bases at J, leaving 14 bases unmatched. The CDR3 is 16 residues long. CDR3 in amino acids: CATITTGGNTNQPQHF. The CDR3 bases are TGTGCCACGATAACCACAGGGGGGAACACCAATCAGCCCCAGCATTTT.

The chain links TRBV30 to TRBJ2-1; TRBD1 matches 11 bases. In germline, CDR1 is GTSNPN, CDR2 SVGIG (reference sequence). The length of the CDR3 is 14 residues. J gave up 8 bases and V 3 bases, and 6 bases lay outside the gene matches. In DNA, the CDR3 is TGTGCCTGGAGACCGGGACAGGGGGGCGATGAGCAGTTCTTC. Its translation is CAWRPGQGGDEQFF.

The gene calls are TRBV30 and TRBJ1-4; no reliable D call. V lost 2 bases, J lost 7 bases, and 8 bases lay in between. The CDR3 is made up of 12 amino acids. CDR1 is GTSNPN, CDR2 SVGIG, per germline (reference sequence). The CDR3 loop reads CAWSRVGEKLFF. The CDR3 region has the DNA TGTGCCTGGAGTAGAGTGGGTGAAAAACTGTTTTTT.

The genes are TRBV6-4 and TRBJ1-6; D gene unclear. The germline V gene has CDR1 MRHNA and CDR2 SNTAGT. This CDR3 comprises 13 residues. Trimming removed 3 bases at V and 9 bases at J, with 9 bases between. In DNA form, the CDR3 reads TGTGCCAGCAGTGATAAGGATGGTTCACCCCTCCACTTT. Translating gives CASSDKDGSPLHF.

The V call is TRBV5-1, the J call TRBJ1-1; D is unresolved. CDR3 length: 14 amino acids. V lost 4 bases and J lost 0, with 10 bases in between. Germline lookup yields CDR1 SGHRS and CDR2 YFSETQ. The CDR3 loop reads CASSPDSMNTEAFF. The CDR3 DNA sequence: TGCGCCAGCAGCCCGGACTCCATGAACACTGAAGCTTTCTTT.

The CDR3 spells CASSFSLEEQYF. The DNA for the CDR3 is TGTGCCAGCAGCTTTTCCTTAGAAGAGCAGTACTTC. The chain is built from TRBV7-9 and TRBJ2-7; D ambiguous. Deletions cut 3 bases from V and 7 bases from J, with 10 bases between. CDR3 size: 12 residues. Germline CDR1 SEHNR, CDR2 FQNEAQ (reference sequence). Based on the CDR3 plus reference TRBV7-9 and TRBJ2-7, the full variable domain is DTGVSQNPRHKITKRGQNVTFRCDPISEHNRLYWYRQTLGQGPEFLTYFQNEAQLEKSRLLSDRFSAERPKGSFSTLEIQRTEQGDSAMYLCASSFSLEEQYFGPGTRLTVT.

The chain uses TRBV5-1 and TRBJ1-1; TRBD1 matches at 11 bases. CDR3 length: 14 amino acids. The germline CDR1 and CDR2 sequences are SGHRS and YFSETQ. Losses at the gene ends were 4 bases for V and 6 bases for J; bases not matched to a gene: 5. The CDR3 DNA reads as TGCGCCAGCAGCAATCCGGGACAGGGGGCTGAAGCTTTCTTT. This encodes CASSNPGQGAEAFF.

The count of this clone is one. J is TRBJ2-5 and V is TRBV5-1; 7 nucleotides line up with TRBD2. The junction had 6 bases not matched to a gene; V was cut back by 7 bases and J by 3 bases. CDR1 SGHRS and CDR2 YFSETQ come from the germline V gene. The CDR3 has 13 amino acids. For the CDR3, the DNA is TGCGCCAGCTACGCGGGAGTAGAAGAGACCCAGTACTTC. It encodes CASYAGVEETQYF.